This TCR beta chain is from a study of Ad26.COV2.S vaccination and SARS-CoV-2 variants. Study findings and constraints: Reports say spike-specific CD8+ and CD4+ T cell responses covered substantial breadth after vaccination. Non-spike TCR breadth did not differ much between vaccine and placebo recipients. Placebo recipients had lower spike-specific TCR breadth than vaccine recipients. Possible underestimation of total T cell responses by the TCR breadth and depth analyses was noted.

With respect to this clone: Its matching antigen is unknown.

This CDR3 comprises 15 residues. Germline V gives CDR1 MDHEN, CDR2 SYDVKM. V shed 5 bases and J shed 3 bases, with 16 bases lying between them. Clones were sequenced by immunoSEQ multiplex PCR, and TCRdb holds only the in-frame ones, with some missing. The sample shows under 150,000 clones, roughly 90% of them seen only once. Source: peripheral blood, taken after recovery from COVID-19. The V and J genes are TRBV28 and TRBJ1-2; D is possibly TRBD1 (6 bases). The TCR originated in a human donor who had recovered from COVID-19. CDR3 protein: CASSAPAGAHYGYTF. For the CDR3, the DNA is TGTGCCAGCAGTGCGCCGGCGGGGGCTCACTATGGCTACACCTTC.